Presented here are 21 T cell receptor beta chains from one specimen sequenced in a study of blood T cell repertoires in COVID-19. TCRdb keeps only in-frame clones here, not all; method: immunoSEQ multiplex PCR. The table includes about 210,000 clones, 65% to 90% detected once. Source material: peripheral blood. Source of these receptors: a man between 50 and 59 years old with COVID-19, enrolled during active disease.

J is TRBJ2-3 and V is TRBV6-2 or TRBV6-3; 7 bases match TRBD2. The CDR3 contains 14 residues. Losses at the gene ends were 6 bases for V and 6 bases for J; bases not matched to a gene: 9. Germline V gene lookup returns CDR1 MNHEY and CDR2 SVGEGT. CDR3 sequence (DNA): TGTGCCAGCAGCAGGAGCGCGGGGGTGGATACGCAGTATTTT. Translated: CASSRSAGVDTQYF.

This clone was counted once. The J gene is TRBJ2-5, the V gene TRBV11-1, with D possibly matching TRBD1 (6 bases). CDR1 is SGHAT and CDR2 is FQDESV in the germline V gene (reference sequence). V was trimmed by 4 bases and J by 4 bases, leaving 16 bases between them. The CDR3 loop spans 15 amino acids. As DNA, the CDR3 is TGTGCCAGCAGCTCCCCTGAGGCAGGGGCAGAGACCCAGTACTTC. It yields the protein CASSSPEAGAETQYF.

J is TRBJ2-6 and V is TRBV7-3, with a possible D match to TRBD2 (5 bases). The CDR3 runs to 17 residues. V dropped 5 bases and J dropped 0 bases, with 14 bases sitting between them. Germline V gene sequence: CDR1 SGHTA, CDR2 FQGTGA. This CDR3 reads CASSPRAKVSGANVLTF. Written as DNA, the CDR3 is TGTGCCAGCAGCCCGAGGGCTAAGGTCTCTGGGGCCAACGTCCTGACTTTC.

The chain employs TRBV12-3 or TRBV12-4 and TRBJ2-7, with D perhaps TRBD2 (6 bases). This CDR3 contains 13 residues. The germline V and J ends were trimmed by 7 bases and 2 bases, with 12 bases remaining between them. Here the CDR3 DNA reads TGTGCCAGCACCCGGGCGGGAACCTACGAGCAGTACTTC. This sequence encodes CASTRAGTYEQYF.

This chain links TRBV9 with TRBJ2-2; TRBD1 matches 8 bases. The germline gives CDR1 SGDLS, CDR2 YYNGEE. The trim removed 0 bases at V and 7 bases at J, leaving 2 bases unmatched. The CDR3 sequence is 14 residues long. CDR3 in amino acids: CASSVVQGDGELFF. The CDR3, as DNA: TGTGCCAGCAGCGTAGTACAGGGGGACGGGGAGCTGTTTTTT.

This chain uses TRBV10-1 with TRBJ1-3; D perhaps matches TRBD1 (5 bases). Germline CDR1 reads WNHNN; CDR2 reads SYGVQD (reference sequence). The V end lost 7 bases, the J end lost 3 bases, and 13 bases lay between the germline ends. This CDR3 is 14 amino acids long. DNA for the CDR3: TGCGCCAGCACTTTAACAGGTTTTGGAAACACCATATATTTT. Its translation is CASTLTGFGNTIYF.

The chain joins TRBV25-1 to TRBJ2-7, with 8 nucleotides matching TRBD1. V shed 5 bases and J 4 bases; nucleotides not matched to a gene: 4. The CDR3 length is 13 residues. Germline loops: CDR1 MGHDK, CDR2 SYGVNS. The CDR3 is CASSRQGWYEQYF. In DNA form, the CDR3 reads TGTGCCAGCAGTCGACAGGGGTGGTACGAGCAGTACTTC.

This clone was counted only a few times. The chain links TRBV5-6 to TRBJ2-7; D perhaps matches TRBD2 (8 bases). The germline V gene has CDR1 SGHDT and CDR2 YYEEEE. The CDR3 is made up of 15 amino acids. Trimming pared 4 bases from V and 1 base from J, leaving 15 bases between. The CDR3 here is CASSTLAGQSYEQYF. As DNA, the CDR3 is TGTGCCAGCAGCACCTTAGCGGGACAGTCCTACGAGCAGTACTTC.

The rearrangement joins TRBV5-4 to TRBJ1-2, with D maybe TRBD1 (5 bases). Germline V gene sequence: CDR1 SGHNT, CDR2 YYREEE (reference sequence). V lost 0 bases to trimming and J lost 7 bases, with 13 bases between them. The CDR3 has 14 residues. CDR3 amino acids: CASSLDSRDFGYTF. The DNA for the CDR3 is TGTGCCAGCAGCTTGGATTCCCGGGACTTTGGCTACACCTTC.

CDR3 amino acids: CASSLDRGHGYTF. The CDR3 nucleotides read TGCGCCAGCAGTTTGGACAGGGGGCATGGCTACACCTTC. The rearrangement links TRBV10-2 to TRBJ1-2, with 11 bases matching TRBD1. The CDR3 totals 13 residues. The V segment lost 5 bases and the J segment 6 bases; nucleotides outside the gene matches: 2. Germline V lookup: CDR1 WSHSY, CDR2 SAAADI.

The CDR3 nucleotides are TGTGCCAGTAGGAAGAGCTCCTATAATTCACCCCTCCACTTT. Residues: CASRKSSYNSPLHF. J is TRBJ1-6 and V is TRBV19; D ambiguous. CDR3 size: 14 residues. V shed 6 bases and J shed 0 bases, with 6 bases lying between them. Germline CDR1 LNHDA, CDR2 SQIVND (reference sequence).

V gene TRBV7-3 combines with J gene TRBJ2-7; 10 bases match TRBD2. V shed 5 bases, J shed 5 bases, and the junction held 15 bases outside the gene matches. Germline lookup yields CDR1 SGHTA and CDR2 FQGTGA. CDR3 length: 17 residues. The CDR3 reads CASSPLGGAGGVHEQYF. The CDR3 DNA is TGTGCCAGCAGCCCCCTTGGGGGAGCGGGGGGGGTCCACGAGCAGTACTTC.

V and J are TRBV25-1 and TRBJ2-2, with TRBD1 matching over 11 bases. Germline CDR1 MGHDK, CDR2 SYGVNS. This CDR3 contains 14 residues. V was pared by 8 bases and J by 2 bases, with 1 base of the junction left unmatched. Written as DNA, the CDR3 is TGTGCCAGCGGGACAGGGGGAAACACCGGGGAGCTGTTTTTT. Encoded protein: CASGTGGNTGELFF.

J is TRBJ1-6 and V is TRBV28, with 12 bases matching TRBD1. V shed 3 bases, J shed 2 bases, and the junction held 8 bases outside the gene matches. The CDR3 length is 19 residues. Germline CDR1 is MDHEN and CDR2 is SYDVKM. The CDR3 nucleotides read TGTGCCAGCAGTTTTGGGACAGGGGGCGCAAGGACCTATAATTCACCCCTCCACTTT. As protein: CASSFGTGGARTYNSPLHF. The variable domain in full, completed from reference TRBV28 and TRBJ1-6, reads DVKVTQSSRYLVKRTGEKVFLECVQDMDHENMFWYRQDPGLGLRLIYFSYDVKMKEKGDIPEGYSVSREKKERFSLILESASTNQTSMYLCASSFGTGGARTYNSPLHFGNGTRLTVT.

The chain links TRBV19 to TRBJ1-1; no reliable D call. Trimming cost V 1 base and J 8 bases, with 11 bases left between them. In germline, CDR1 is LNHDA, CDR2 SQIVND (reference sequence). The CDR3 extends over 13 amino acids. This chain's CDR3 is CASSIAGLGEAFF. The CDR3 DNA reads as TGTGCCAGTAGTATAGCAGGTCTCGGAGAAGCTTTCTTT.

The chain joins TRBV7-8 to TRBJ1-4; D is unresolved. V was trimmed by 5 bases and J by 0 bases, leaving 10 bases between them. The length of the CDR3 is 15 residues. Per germline, CDR1 SGHVS and CDR2 FQNEAQ. This CDR3 reads CASSIYMATNEKLFF. CDR3 in DNA: TGTGCCAGCAGCATATACATGGCAACTAATGAAAAACTGTTTTTT.

A single count supports this clone. The V call is TRBV4-2, the J call TRBJ2-3; 8 nucleotides match TRBD2. The CDR3 length is 14 residues. V shed 1 base, J shed 5 bases, and the junction held 2 bases outside the gene matches. Germline V lookup: CDR1 LGHNA, CDR2 YNFKEQ. The CDR3 nucleotides read TGTGCCAGCAGCCAAGGGACTAGCCTAGATACGCAGTATTTT. Amino acids: CASSQGTSLDTQYF.

The rearrangement uses TRBV7-9 and TRBJ2-7, with 8 nucleotides matching TRBD1. Germline CDR1 reads SEHNR; CDR2 reads FQNEAQ (reference sequence). This CDR3 is 15 amino acids long. The J segment lost 3 bases and the V segment lost 5 bases, leaving 9 bases of the junction unmatched. Here the CDR3 reads CASSELRGRDYEQYF. DNA of the CDR3: TGTGCCAGCAGCGAACTCAGGGGGCGCGACTACGAGCAGTACTTC. The full variable domain, rest sourced from reference TRBV7-9 and TRBJ2-7, is DTGVSQNPRHKITKRGQNVTFRCDPISEHNRLYWYRQTLGQGPEFLTYFQNEAQLEKSRLLSDRFSAERPKGSFSTLEIQRTEQGDSAMYLCASSELRGRDYEQYFGPGTRLTVT.

The chain joins TRBV12-3 or TRBV12-4 to TRBJ2-7; D is uncertain. The germline V and J ends were trimmed by 6 bases and 1 base, with 7 bases remaining between them. The length of the CDR3 is 12 residues. The CDR3 loop reads CASRGKSYEQYF. The CDR3 DNA reads as TGTGCCAGCAGGGGCAAATCCTACGAGCAGTACTTC.

CDR3 sequence: CASTGIGSEAFF. The CDR3 nucleotides are TGTGCCAGCACAGGGATAGGTTCTGAAGCTTTCTTT. The chain is built from TRBV6-5 and TRBJ1-1; the D gene is possibly TRBD1 (5 bases). Trimming removed 7 bases at V and 6 bases at J, with 12 bases between. Per the germline V gene, CDR1 is MNHEY and CDR2 is SVGAGI. This CDR3 is built from 12 residues.

The CDR3 here is CASSQGAGDRIDTQYF. The CDR3 coding sequence is TGTGCCAGCAGCCAAGGGGCGGGGGACCGAATAGATACGCAGTATTTT. This chain joins TRBV4-2 and TRBJ2-3; 7 nucleotides align to TRBD2. The CDR3 is made up of 16 amino acids. The trim removed 1 base at V and 5 bases at J, leaving 9 bases unmatched. Germline V gene data show CDR1 as LGHNA and CDR2 as YNFKEQ.